The present entry profiles one T cell receptor beta chain with its context. This record belongs to a study of regulatory T cells in long-lasting Graves disease. Per the germline V gene, CDR1 is MGHDK and CDR2 is SYGVNS. The CDR3 loop spans 13 amino acids. The V end lost 4 bases, the J end lost 6 bases, and 13 bases lay between the germline ends. Described time point: newly diagnosed GD, antithyroid drugs for less than 3 months. Construction of the TCR library relied on RNA isolated from PBMCs. With iRepertoire HTBI primers and Arm-PCR of CDR3 regions, TCR beta libraries were built. TCRdb independently ran MiXCR on the multiplex PCR reads; one entry per CDR3 protein. The table includes 530,000 or so distinct CDR3 sequences, 15% to 20% detected once. The data were also submitted as part of a second study, on T cells in Graves' hyperthyroidism and ophthalmopathy.

This TCR was sampled from a man between 18 and 35 years old with Graves disease. The J gene is TRBJ2-7, the V gene TRBV25-1, with D possibly being TRBD1 (6 bases). Sequenced here: peripheral blood mononuclear cells (PBMCs), sampled at new diagnosis, from a patient treated with antithyroid drugs. In DNA form, the CDR3 reads TGTGCCAGCAGTGCCTGGACAGTTGTCGAGCAGTACTTC. It is translated as CASSAWTVVEQYF.